This is a list of T cell receptor beta chains from one sample in a study of beta chain features in type 1 diabetes. Sequenced by immunoSEQ multiplex PCR; TCRdb stores in-frame clones only, minus some. The table includes 250,000 to 350,000 clones, 14% detected once. The sequenced sample was naive CD4+ T cells from blood. These receptor sequences come from a man younger than 45 with type 1 diabetes. Both conserved end residues are part of each CDR3. D genes are given only for firm matches. Part of the rows lack a size; the others show once, few, many or a class for expanded clones.

D	V	J	size	CDR3	DNA
NA	TRBV7-9	TRBJ2-7	NA	CASSLTGNPYF	TGTGCCAGCAGCCTGACAGGCAATCCGTACTTC
NA	TRBV4-1	TRBJ2-3	few	CASSQVGTATDTQYF	TGCGCCAGCAGCCAAGTGGGGACTGCCACAGATACGCAGTATTTT
NA	TRBV19	TRBJ1-1	NA	CASSSGMRNTEAFF	TGTGCCAGTAGTTCAGGGATGAGGAACACTGAAGCTTTCTTT
NA	TRBV7-3	TRBJ1-1	few	CASSIGGDTEAFF	TGTGCCAGCAGCATAGGAGGGGACACTGAAGCTTTCTTT
NA	TRBV5-4	TRBJ2-1	few	CASSWARGEQFF	TGTGCCAGCAGCTGGGCTAGGGGTGAGCAGTTCTTC
NA	TRBV15	TRBJ1-5	few	CATAGGVDQPQHF	TGTGCCACCGCCGGAGGGGTTGATCAGCCCCAGCATTTT
TRBD1	TRBV2	TRBJ1-2	NA	CASKPGQGVQYGYTF	TGTGCCAGCAAACCGGGACAGGGGGTTCAGTATGGCTACACCTTC
TRBD1	TRBV28	TRBJ2-4	few	CASSPPGFGDRGIQYF	TGTGCCAGCAGCCCCCCCGGCTTCGGGGACAGGGGCATTCAGTACTTC
NA	TRBV5-6	TRBJ2-4	few	CASSLGRGVIQYF	TGTGCCAGCAGCTTGGGGAGAGGAGTCATTCAGTACTTC
NA	TRBV5-4	TRBJ2-7	NA	CASSLPSYEQYF	TGTGCCAGCAGCTTGCCCAGCTACGAGCAGTACTTC
TRBD1	TRBV2	TRBJ1-5	NA	CASSEITGGDQPQHF	TGTGCCAGCAGTGAAATTACAGGGGGCGATCAGCCCCAGCATTTT
NA	TRBV9	TRBJ2-7	NA	CASSQQGLAEQYF	TGTGCCTCCTCCCAACAGGGCCTTGCCGAGCAGTACTTC
NA	TRBV6-1	TRBJ2-7	NA	CASSEPGGPLLEQYF	TGTGCCAGCAGTGAGCCCGGCGGTCCGCTCTTAGAGCAGTACTTC
NA	TRBV27	TRBJ1-4	few	CASSLRDNEKLFF	TGTGCCAGCAGTTTAAGAGATAATGAAAAACTGTTTTTT
NA	TRBV7-2	TRBJ2-5	few	CASSSLGRDQKETQYF	TGTGCCAGCAGCTCCCTGGGGCGGGACCAGAAAGAGACCCAGTACTTC
TRBD1	TRBV19	TRBJ2-7	few	CASSIIPGGEYEQYF	TGTGCCAGTAGTATTATTCCAGGGGGCGAATACGAGCAGTACTTC
NA	TRBV4-3	TRBJ2-1	NA	CASSQGNAAPYNEQFF	TGCGCCAGCAGCCAAGGCAATGCCGCGCCCTACAATGAGCAGTTCTTC
TRBD1	TRBV28	TRBJ2-5	NA	CAGGTGTKETQYF	TGTGCCGGGGGGACAGGGACGAAAGAGACCCAGTACTTC
TRBD1	TRBV5-1	TRBJ1-1	few	CASSLTGAENTEAFF	TGCGCCAGCAGCTTGACAGGGGCTGAGAACACTGAAGCTTTCTTT
NA	TRBV18	TRBJ1-4	NA	CASSGTPGKEKLFF	TGTGCCAGCTCAGGGACACCGGGGAAAGAAAAACTGTTTTTT
NA	TRBV30	TRBJ2-3	few	CAWSSSDTQYF	TGTGCCTGGAGTAGTAGCGATACGCAGTATTTT
TRBD2	TRBV23-1	TRBJ2-7	NA	CASSQIGGSHEQYF	TGCGCCAGCAGTCAAATAGGCGGGAGCCACGAGCAGTACTTC
NA	TRBV7-7	TRBJ2-1	NA	CASSPTGFSYNEQFF	TGTGCTAGCAGCCCTACAGGGTTCTCCTACAATGAGCAGTTCTTC
TRBD1	TRBV2	TRBJ1-1	NA	CASIRQGSRTEAFF	TGTGCCAGCATAAGACAGGGCTCTAGGACTGAAGCTTTCTTT
TRBD2	TRBV14	TRBJ2-7	NA	CASSQGLAETYEQYF	TGTGCCAGCAGCCAAGGACTAGCGGAGACCTACGAGCAGTACTTC
TRBD1	TRBV5-4	TRBJ2-5	NA	CASSLEGAGETQYF	TGTGCCAGCAGCTTAGAGGGGGCTGGAGAGACCCAGTACTTC
TRBD1	TRBV9	TRBJ2-2	NA	CASSVGGQGAGELFF	TGTGCCAGCAGCGTAGGGGGACAGGGGGCCGGGGAGCTGTTTTTT
TRBD2	TRBV5-1	TRBJ2-1	NA	CASSYGLAGGPTYNEQFF	TGCGCCAGCAGCTACGGACTAGCGGGAGGGCCCACCTACAATGAGCAGTTCTTC
NA	TRBV12-5	TRBJ2-3	few	CASGLYRGQVTDTQYF	TGTGCTAGTGGTTTGTATCGAGGGCAGGTAACAGATACGCAGTATTTT